Below, 5 T cell receptor beta chains from the same sample are listed, as sequenced in a study of OX40 agonist ivuxolimab in advanced cancers. This table comes from immunoSEQ multiplex PCR, and its TCRdb copy is limited to in-frame clones, with some not included. The data hold about 71,000 clones, with less than 90% observed a single time. The material sequenced was CD4+ or CD8+ T cells sorted from blood, taken in a trial of the OX40 agonist ivuxolimab. These receptors were collected from an adult with an advanced solid tumor such as melanoma, head and neck, liver or kidney cancer.

The V gene is TRBV6-1, the J gene TRBJ2-3; D gene uncertain. From germline, CDR1 is MNHNS and CDR2 SASEGT. Trimming removed 3 bases at V and 2 bases at J, with 6 bases between. The CDR3 totals 13 residues. The CDR3 sequence is CASSDANTDTQYF. CDR3 in DNA: TGTGCCAGCAGTGATGCCAACACAGATACGCAGTATTTT.

The chain couples TRBV18 to TRBJ2-7; 7 bases are a match to TRBD1. The J segment lost 2 bases and the V segment lost 6 bases, leaving 10 bases of the junction unmatched. Germline V gene lookup returns CDR1 KGHSH and CDR2 LQKENI. This CDR3 has 15 residues. The CDR3: CASSPDRVATYEQYF. The CDR3 DNA is TGTGCCAGCTCGCCCGACAGGGTCGCCACCTACGAGCAGTACTTC.

This rearrangement joins TRBV28 to TRBJ1-2; D perhaps matches TRBD1 (6 bases). From germline, CDR1 is MDHEN and CDR2 SYDVKM. The CDR3 consists of 13 residues. V was cut by 4 bases and J by 7 bases, with 13 bases left in between. In DNA form, the CDR3 reads TGTGCCAGCAGTTCCGAACAGGGAGGTGGCTACACCTTC. Protein: CASSSEQGGGYTF.

The chain is built from TRBV7-6 and TRBJ2-2; weak D call: TRBD1 (5 bases). The length of the CDR3 is 14 residues. CDR1 SGHVS and CDR2 FNYEAQ come from the germline V gene. V lost 1 base to trimming and J lost 6 bases, with 9 bases between them. The CDR3 protein is CASSLGGDAGELFF. CDR3 DNA: TGTGCCAGCAGCTTAGGGGGCGACGCCGGGGAGCTGTTTTTT.

The chain employs TRBV7-3 and TRBJ2-1; D may be TRBD1 or TRBD2 (5 bases each). CDR3 length: 14 residues. The germline CDR1 and CDR2 sequences are SGHTA and FQGTGA. V shed 2 bases and J shed 5 bases, with 10 bases lying between them. The CDR3: CASSLLGPNNEQFF. The CDR3 nucleotides are TGTGCCAGCAGCTTATTGGGACCCAACAATGAGCAGTTCTTC.